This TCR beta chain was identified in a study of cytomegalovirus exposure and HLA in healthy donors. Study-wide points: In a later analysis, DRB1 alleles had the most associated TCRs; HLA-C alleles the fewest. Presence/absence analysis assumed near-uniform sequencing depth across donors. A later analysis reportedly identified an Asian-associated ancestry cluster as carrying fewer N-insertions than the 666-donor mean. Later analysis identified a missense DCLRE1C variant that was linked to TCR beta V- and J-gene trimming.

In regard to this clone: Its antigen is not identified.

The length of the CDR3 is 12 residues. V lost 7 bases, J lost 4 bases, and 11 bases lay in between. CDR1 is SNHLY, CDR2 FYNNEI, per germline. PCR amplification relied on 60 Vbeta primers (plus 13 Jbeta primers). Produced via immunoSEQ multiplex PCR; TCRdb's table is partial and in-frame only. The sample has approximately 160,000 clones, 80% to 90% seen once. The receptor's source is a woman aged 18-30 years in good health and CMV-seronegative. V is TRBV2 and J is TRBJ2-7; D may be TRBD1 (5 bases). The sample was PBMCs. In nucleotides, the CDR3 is TGTGCCAGCACCCAAGGGGATTACGAGCAGTACTTC. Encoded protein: CASTQGDYEQYF.